Reported below is one T cell receptor beta chain. The antigen remains undetermined. This sample stems from a study of beta chain features in type 1 diabetes. Across the whole study: Analysis included 95 million to 140 million sorted cells drawn from all samples.

The CDR3 runs 14 residues. V lost 5 bases to trimming and J lost 1 base; unmatched junction nucleotides: 3. Germline loops: CDR1 MRHNA, CDR2 SNTAGT. What was sequenced were expressed TCRB transcripts, since all of the isolated RNA had been reverse transcribed. TCRdb's table, derived via immunoSEQ multiplex PCR, lists solely in-frame clones and lacks some. The sample shows under 250,000 clones, roughly 13% of them seen only once. Study-wide points: Naive, central memory and Treg TCRB repertoires appeared more alike in patients than in healthy donors.

Sequences were obtained from naive CD4+ T cells from blood. This TCR derives from a woman in her thirties or forties in good health. This chain uses TRBV6-4 with TRBJ2-3; 7 bases match TRBD2. CDR3 region: CASSTAGGTDTQYF. Here the CDR3 DNA reads TGTGCCAGCAGTACTGCGGGGGGCACAGATACGCAGTATTTT.